This entry features one TCR beta chain sequence. The antigen is undetermined. The repertoire was sequenced with immunoSEQ multiplex PCR; TCRdb's copy has only in-frame clones and lacks some. The table lists about 980,000 clones, around 80% of them singletons. This specimen comes from a study of shared clonotypes between healthy human individuals. Points from the study as a whole: In this cohort, only blood was sampled, and tissue repertoires likely differ.

Per the germline V gene, CDR1 is KGHSH and CDR2 is LQKENI. The CDR3 contains 15 residues. V lost 3 bases and J 5 bases, leaving 13 bases between the germline ends. Sequences were obtained from memory CD4+ T cells sorted from blood. Subset denoted: CD45RA-negative fraction. The rearrangement uses TRBV18 and TRBJ2-2; possible D gene TRBD2, 5 bases. This TCR came from a man aged 18 to 29 in good health. CDR3 DNA sequence: TGTGCCAGCTCACCTTTGGACGGGGAAACCGGGGAGCTGTTTTTT. Translating it yields CASSPLDGETGELFF.